What follows are 20 T cell receptor beta chains derived from one specimen sequenced in a study of blood T cell repertoires in COVID-19. TCRdb's copy holds only in-frame clones and misses some; the assay was immunoSEQ multiplex PCR. The repertoire has 210,000 or so clones, 75% to 85% of them found once; the top ten carry approximately 5%. The sample comprised peripheral blood. The source of these receptors is a man between 45 and 60 years old with COVID-19, enrolled during active disease.

The V gene is TRBV5-1, the J gene TRBJ2-1; TRBD2 aligns across 11 bases. V lost 4 bases to trimming and J lost 10 bases; unmatched junction nucleotides: 10. The germline gives CDR1 SGHRS, CDR2 YFSETQ. The CDR3 runs 15 residues. In DNA, the CDR3 is TGCGCCAGCAGCATTGTCCCTAGCGGGGGGCAGGAGCAGTTCTTC. This codes for CASSIVPSGGQEQFF.

The chain couples TRBV4-3 to TRBJ2-3; D is ambiguous. The CDR3 totals 16 residues. Germline assignment: CDR1 LGHNA and CDR2 YSLEER. V shed 3 bases and J shed 2 bases, with 15 bases lying between them. The CDR3 here is CASSQSLLEPTDTQYF. The CDR3 DNA sequence: TGCGCCAGCAGCCAGAGTCTCCTAGAACCCACAGATACGCAGTATTTT.

The V and J genes are TRBV13 and TRBJ2-3, with 9 nucleotides matching TRBD1. Germline V lookup: CDR1 PRHDT, CDR2 FYEKMQ (reference sequence). This CDR3 spans 14 amino acids. With V trimmed by 6 bases and J by 2 bases, 3 bases remained unmatched. Here the CDR3 reads CASSRTGDTDTQYF. The CDR3 DNA follows: TGTGCCAGCAGTCGGACAGGGGACACAGATACGCAGTATTTT.

V is TRBV9 and J is TRBJ2-3; TRBD2 aligns across 10 bases. CDR1 is SGDLS and CDR2 is YYNGEE in the germline V gene. V was clipped by 4 bases and J by 1 base; unmatched bases: 3. This CDR3 region has 15 residues. In DNA form, the CDR3 reads TGTGCCAGCAGCCCCGGACTAGCGGGCACAGATACGCAGTATTTT. Its protein is CASSPGLAGTDTQYF.

The chain links TRBV2 to TRBJ2-1; 14 bases fit TRBD2. Germline CDR1 is SNHLY and CDR2 is FYNNEI. Germline trimming cut 5 bases from V and 4 bases from J; bases unmatched to any gene: 4. CDR3 size: 16 residues. CDR3 nucleotides: TGTGCCAGCAGTATGACTAGCGGGGGGGGATACAATGAGCAGTTCTTC. It translates to CASSMTSGGGYNEQFF.

The gene calls are TRBV2 and TRBJ1-6; 10 bases are shared with TRBD1. The germline gives CDR1 SNHLY, CDR2 FYNNEI. The CDR3 is 13 amino acids. Trimming took 8 bases from V and 10 from J; bases not matched to a gene: 5. CDR3 DNA sequence: TGTGCCAGCGGGACAGGGGTAAGCTCACCCCTCCACTTT. This gives the protein CASGTGVSSPLHF. Complete variable domain (other parts from reference TRBV2 and TRBJ1-6): EPEVTQTPSHQVTQMGQEVILRCVPISNHLYFYWYRQILGQKVEFLVSFYNNEISEKSEIFDDQFSVERPDGSNFTLKIRSTKLEDSAMYFCASGTGVSSPLHFGNGTRLTVT.

The chain uses TRBV4-1 and TRBJ1-1, with D unclear. The germline CDR1 and CDR2 sequences are MGHRA and YSYEKL. The CDR3 is made up of 15 amino acids. V lost 0 bases, J lost 1 base, and 9 bases lay in between. DNA of the CDR3: TGCGCCAGCAGCCAAGACCCTCAGTGGAACACTGAAGCTTTCTTT. It yields the protein CASSQDPQWNTEAFF.

The chain recombines TRBV19 with TRBJ1-1; 9 bases fit TRBD1. V was clipped by 4 bases and J by 2 bases; unmatched bases: 8. This CDR3 region has 16 residues. The germline V gene has CDR1 LNHDA and CDR2 SQIVND (reference sequence). The CDR3: CASSTPNRGPNTEAFF. The CDR3 DNA sequence: TGTGCCAGTAGTACCCCGAACAGGGGGCCTAACACTGAAGCTTTCTTT.

The V and J genes are TRBV7-8 and TRBJ1-6; TRBD1 matches 9 bases. Trimming at V came to 3 bases and at J to 9 bases, leaving 6 bases not matched to a gene. Looked up from germline, CDR1 is SGHVS and CDR2 is FQNEAQ. The CDR3 extends over 15 amino acids. As DNA, the CDR3 is TGTGCCAGCAGCTTGGGGACAGGGTTGGCTTCACCCCTCCACTTT. It is translated as CASSLGTGLASPLHF. The entire variable domain, with the rest obtained from reference TRBV7-8 and TRBJ1-6, is as follows: GAGVSQSPRYKVAKRGQDVALRCDPISGHVSLFWYQQALGQGPEFLTYFQNEAQLDKSGLPSDRFFAERPEGSVSTLKIQRTQQEDSAVYLCASSLGTGLASPLHFGNGTRLTVT.

This chain links TRBV7-2 with TRBJ2-2; weak D call: TRBD1 (6 bases). Germline CDR1 and CDR2: SGHTA and FQGNSA. CDR3 length: 15 amino acids. V was clipped by 5 bases and J by 4 bases, with 14 bases between them. CDR3 sequence: CASSPRGTATGELFF. The CDR3 region has the DNA TGTGCCAGCAGCCCGAGGGGGACGGCCACCGGGGAGCTGTTTTTT.

The chain joins TRBV10-3 to TRBJ1-1, with D perhaps TRBD1 (5 bases). V dropped 6 bases and J dropped 5 bases, with 13 bases sitting between them. The CDR3 has 13 amino acids. Looked up from germline, CDR1 is ENHRY and CDR2 is SYGVKD. The CDR3 here is CAIRETGGTEAFF. The CDR3 coding sequence is TGTGCCATCAGGGAGACGGGGGGAACTGAAGCTTTCTTT.

This clone was observed a few times. This chain uses TRBV7-2 with TRBJ2-3; 8 bases are a match to TRBD2. The CDR3 has 15 residues. The V gene's germline CDR1 is SGHTA and CDR2 FQGNSA. Trimming took 4 bases from V and 4 from J; bases not matched to a gene: 7. The CDR3 coding sequence is TGTGCCAGCAGCTGGCTGGCGGGGGGTGCAGATACGCAGTATTTT. Translating gives CASSWLAGGADTQYF.

The chain couples TRBV10-3 to TRBJ1-2; D uncertain. Trimming pared 3 bases from V and 6 bases from J, leaving 14 bases between. In germline, CDR1 is ENHRY, CDR2 SYGVKD. The CDR3 runs to 14 residues. CDR3 nucleotide sequence: TGTGCCATCAGTGATGGCGGCAGCATCAATGGCTACACCTTC. Encoded protein: CAISDGGSINGYTF.

The V and J genes are TRBV7-2 and TRBJ1-5; 7 nucleotides match TRBD1. Germline values: CDR1 SGHTA, CDR2 FQGNSA. After removal of 6 bases from V and 2 bases from J, the junction contained 4 bases not matched to a gene. The CDR3 runs to 14 residues. DNA for the CDR3: TGTGCCAGCAGAACAGGGGATCGCAATCAGCCCCAGCATTTT. The encoded protein is CASRTGDRNQPQHF.

The rearrangement links TRBV5-1 to TRBJ2-6, with a possible D match to TRBD2 (5 bases). The CDR3 runs to 17 residues. CDR1 and CDR2 (germline): SGHRS, YFSETQ. The V gene lost 0 bases and the J gene lost 0 bases, with 10 bases spanning the gap. The CDR3 DNA sequence: TGCGCCAGCAGCTTGGCAGGCGGGCGCTCTGGGGCCAACGTCCTGACTTTC. Protein sequence: CASSLAGGRSGANVLTF.

The chain links TRBV15 to TRBJ2-2, with D perhaps TRBD1 (6 bases). V lost 3 bases and J lost 2, with 13 bases in between. Per the germline V gene, CDR1 is LNHNV and CDR2 is YYDKDF (reference sequence). There are 16 residues in the CDR3. As DNA, the CDR3 is TGTGCCACCAGCAGGGCACCCGGGACAAACACCGGGGAGCTGTTTTTT. Translated: CATSRAPGTNTGELFF.

The J gene is TRBJ1-2, the V gene TRBV5-4, with D possibly being TRBD1 (6 bases). Per germline, CDR1 SGHNT and CDR2 YYREEE (reference sequence). The V end lost 4 bases, the J end lost 4 bases, and 20 bases lay between the germline ends. The CDR3 has 16 residues. CDR3 coding DNA: TGTGCCAGCAGCCCCGTCGGGCAGGGGAGCGGCTATGGCTACACCTTC. This gives the protein CASSPVGQGSGYGYTF.

This rearrangement joins TRBV9 to TRBJ1-2; tentative D call: TRBD1 (6 bases). The length of the CDR3 is 13 residues. V shed 3 bases and J shed 5 bases, with 11 bases lying between them. The germline V gene encodes CDR1 SGDLS and CDR2 YYNGEE. The CDR3 loop reads CASSAQGLYGYTF. The CDR3 DNA is TGTGCCAGCAGCGCACAGGGCTTGTATGGCTACACCTTC.

This clone has only a few counts. The chain recombines TRBV11-1 with TRBJ1-5; 9 bases map to TRBD1. Looked up from germline, CDR1 is SGHAT and CDR2 is FQDESV (reference sequence). The CDR3 has 16 amino acids. V dropped 2 bases and J dropped 2; count of bases not matched to a gene: 4. CDR3 coding DNA: TGTGCCAGCAGCTTAATGCGACAGGGGGGCAATCAGCCCCAGCATTTT. Translated, it gives CASSLMRQGGNQPQHF.

This clone was detected once. The genes are TRBV11-2 and TRBJ2-2; TRBD2 might be the D (6 bases). Trimming removed 6 bases from V and 1 base from J, with 15 bases in between. The CDR3 is made up of 16 amino acids. Germline assignment: CDR1 SGHAT and CDR2 FQNNGV. Written as DNA, the CDR3 is TGTGCCAGCAGACCATCCGTCGGGGGGAACACCGGGGAGCTGTTTTTT. Translating gives CASRPSVGGNTGELFF. Complete variable domain (other parts from reference TRBV11-2 and TRBJ2-2): EAGVAQSPRYKIIEKRQSVAFWCNPISGHATLYWYQQILGQGPKLLIQFQNNGVVDDSQLPKDRFSAERLKGVDSTLKIQPAKLEDSAVYLCASRPSVGGNTGELFFGEGSRLTVL.